Below are 22 T cell receptor beta chains sequenced from a single sample in a study of PD-1 blockade in classical Hodgkin lymphoma. Clones were read by immunoSEQ multiplex PCR, and TCRdb kept only the in-frame ones, dropping some. The data show about 99,000 clones, more than 80% seen once. No patient escaped relapse after autologous stem cell transplantation, and brentuximab vedotin exposure varied. The sequences come from peripheral blood mononuclear cells (PBMCs), collected before the second cycle of nivolumab. The receptors were gathered from a human donor with classical Hodgkin lymphoma.

This clone appeared once. This chain's CDR3 is CASSPGGAYGYTF. The CDR3 DNA reads as TGTGCCAGCAGTCCCGGTGGGGCCTATGGCTACACCTTC. The rearrangement uses TRBV6-6 and TRBJ1-2; tentatively, D is TRBD1 (5 bases). CDR1 MNHNY and CDR2 SVGAGI come from the germline V gene (reference sequence). V was clipped by 5 bases and J by 4 bases, with 11 bases between them. CDR3 length: 13 residues.

The J gene is TRBJ2-7, the V gene TRBV5-4; 7 bases align to TRBD1. The CDR3 has 14 residues. Germline assignment: CDR1 SGHNT and CDR2 YYREEE (reference sequence). The J segment lost 3 bases and the V segment lost 4 bases, leaving 7 bases of the junction unmatched. The CDR3 here is CASSPDRTRYEQYF. CDR3 sequence (DNA): TGTGCCAGCAGCCCGGACAGGACACGCTACGAGCAGTACTTC.

The rearrangement links TRBV5-4 to TRBJ2-1; possibly TRBD2 for D (6 bases). Germline V CDR1 and CDR2: SGHNT, YYREEE (reference sequence). V lost 4 bases and J 7 bases, leaving 21 bases between the germline ends. This CDR3 has 16 residues. This CDR3 reads CASSTASVRINNEQFF. The CDR3 nucleotides read TGTGCCAGCAGCACCGCTAGCGTCCGGATCAATAATGAGCAGTTCTTC.

The chain uses TRBV7-2 and TRBJ1-3; D possibly corresponds to TRBD1 (6 bases). V shed 1 base and J shed 2 bases, with 9 bases lying between them. From germline, CDR1 is SGHTA and CDR2 FQGNSA. CDR3 length equals 15 residues. The DNA of the CDR3 is TGTGCCAGCAGCTTAGGTGCAGGGGCTGGAAACACCATATATTTT. The encoded protein is CASSLGAGAGNTIYF.

This clone came up once. This CDR3 reads CASSLDRRQETQYF. In DNA, the CDR3 is TGTGCCAGCAGCTTAGACAGGAGACAAGAGACCCAGTACTTC. This chain connects TRBV7-9 to TRBJ2-5, with TRBD1 as a possible D gene (5 bases). From germline, CDR1 is SEHNR and CDR2 FQNEAQ (reference sequence). Trimming shortened V by 1 base and J by 2 bases, and 8 bases separated the two germline ends. CDR3 size: 14 residues.

The gene calls are TRBV28 and TRBJ1-5, with 7 bases matching TRBD1. The germline V gene encodes CDR1 MDHEN and CDR2 SYDVKM. J gave up 4 bases and V 6 bases, and 15 bases lay outside the gene matches. The CDR3 spans 17 residues. The CDR3 loop reads CASSPVGWDSLNQPQHF. The CDR3 coding sequence is TGTGCCAGCAGCCCTGTCGGTTGGGACAGTCTTAATCAGCCCCAGCATTTT.

This sequence joins TRBV11-1 and TRBJ2-5; 9 bases align to TRBD1. Germline CDR1 SGHAT, CDR2 FQDESV (reference sequence). Trimming took 5 bases from V and 6 from J; bases not matched to a gene: 16. The CDR3 runs 17 residues. CDR3 protein: CASSPLLPGQGSKTQYF. The CDR3 nucleotides read TGTGCCAGCAGCCCGCTCCTCCCGGGACAGGGCTCGAAGACCCAGTACTTC.

This chain's CDR3 is CASSLPSGAGELFF. The DNA for the CDR3 is TGCGCCAGCAGCTTGCCCTCGGGCGCAGGGGAGCTGTTTTTT. This sequence joins TRBV5-1 and TRBJ2-2; D remains ambiguous. Germline CDR1 reads SGHRS; CDR2 reads YFSETQ. The V and J ends lost 1 base and 8 bases respectively, with 12 bases between them. This CDR3 comprises 14 residues.

This sequence joins TRBV6-1 and TRBJ1-2, with 10 bases aligning to TRBD1. With V trimmed by 3 bases and J by 8 bases, 3 bases remained unmatched. This CDR3 has 13 residues. The V gene's germline CDR1 is MNHNS and CDR2 SASEGT. The DNA of the CDR3 is TGTGCCAGCAGTGATGGGACAGGGGTCGGCTACACCTTC. Protein product: CASSDGTGVGYTF.

The chain carries TRBV5-4 and TRBJ2-1; 10 bases are a match to TRBD2. The trim removed 0 bases at V and 9 bases at J, leaving 6 bases unmatched. This CDR3 region has 15 residues. Per germline, CDR1 SGHNT and CDR2 YYREEE (reference sequence). CDR3 DNA: TGTGCCAGCAGCTTGGGGCTAGCGGGAGTCAGTGAGCAGTTCTTC. Amino acid sequence: CASSLGLAGVSEQFF. Full variable domain (outside the CDR3, taken from reference TRBV5-4 and TRBJ2-1): ETGVTQSPTHLIKTRGQQVTLRCSSQSGHNTVSWYQQALGQGPQFIFQYYREEENGRGNFPPRFSGLQFPNYSSELNVNALELDDSALYLCASSLGLAGVSEQFFGPGTRLTVL.

V and J are TRBV11-2 and TRBJ2-2; D gene ambiguous. Between the trimmed V and J ends, which lost 0 bases and 3 bases, there was a span of 8 bases. Germline loops: CDR1 SGHAT, CDR2 FQNNGV. This CDR3 is built from 15 residues. The CDR3 DNA is TGTGCCAGCAGCTTAGAACCGGGTTACACCGGGGAGCTGTTTTTT. Translation: CASSLEPGYTGELFF.

This clone was recorded only once. J is TRBJ1-5 and V is TRBV6-1; D is ambiguous. Deletions cut 3 bases from V and 2 bases from J, with 8 bases between. This CDR3 is 14 amino acids long. Germline CDR1 and CDR2: MNHNS and SASEGT. In nucleotides, the CDR3 is TGTGCCAGCAGTGAGTCTTGGGGCAATCAGCCCCAGCATTTT. It yields the protein CASSESWGNQPQHF.

V gene TRBV7-6 combines with J gene TRBJ2-5; 10 positions match TRBD2. CDR1 SGHVS and CDR2 FNYEAQ come from the germline V gene. The CDR3 length is 17 residues. J gave up 5 bases and V 1 base, and 10 bases lay outside the gene matches. The CDR3 DNA is TGTGCCAGCAGCTTAGTCCCGGCTAGCGGGAGCGGTGAGACCCAGTACTTC. Amino acids: CASSLVPASGSGETQYF.

The V and J genes are TRBV14 and TRBJ2-7; D ambiguous. This CDR3 is built from 12 residues. Looked up from germline, CDR1 is SGHDN and CDR2 is FVKESK. Trimming cost V 3 bases and J 6 bases, with 9 bases left between them. The CDR3 DNA reads as TGTGCCAGCAGCCATTCACAGACCGAGCAGTACTTC. Amino acid sequence: CASSHSQTEQYF.

The gene calls are TRBV9 and TRBJ2-3; 13 positions match TRBD2. The CDR3 contains 19 residues. CDR1 SGDLS and CDR2 YYNGEE come from the germline V gene. Unmatched junction bases numbered 15, after V lost 4 bases and J lost 4 bases. The CDR3 nucleotides are TGTGCCAGCAGCCCAGCCCCTGGACTAGCGGGAGTCTTGGCAGATACGCAGTATTTT. It translates to CASSPAPGLAGVLADTQYF.

The chain is built from TRBV30 and TRBJ2-7; 8 bases agree with TRBD1. Germline V gene sequence: CDR1 GTSNPN, CDR2 SVGIG (reference sequence). CDR3 length equals 13 residues. V shed 1 base and J 1 base; nucleotides not matched to a gene: 0. The CDR3 DNA sequence: TGTGCCTGGAGTGGGACAGGGTCCTACGAGCAGTACTTC. Amino acid sequence: CAWSGTGSYEQYF. Supplemented by reference TRBV30 and TRBJ2-7, the full variable domain reads SQTIHQWPATLVQPVGSPLSLECTVEGTSNPNLYWYRQAAGRGLQLLFYSVGIGQISSEVPQNLSASRPQDRQFILSSKKLLLSDSGFYLCAWSGTGSYEQYFGPGTRLTVT.

The rearrangement links TRBV2 to TRBJ2-2; no firm D call. V was shortened by 6 bases and J by 5 bases, with 16 bases between the two germline ends. CDR3 size: 15 residues. CDR1 and CDR2 from the germline V gene are SNHLY and FYNNEI. CDR3 loop: CASRQEKIITGELFF. The CDR3 DNA reads TGTGCCAGCAGACAAGAGAAAATTATTACCGGGGAGCTGTTTTTT.

J is TRBJ2-3 and V is TRBV5-1; D unresolved. The CDR3 is made up of 15 amino acids. V lost 3 bases and J 4 bases, leaving 15 bases between the germline ends. In germline, CDR1 is SGHRS, CDR2 YFSETQ. The DNA for the CDR3 is TGCGCCAGCAGCTCTGGTCCCAATAGGCCAGATACGCAGTATTTT. This codes for CASSSGPNRPDTQYF.

The rearrangement links TRBV28 to TRBJ2-6; 9 positions match TRBD1. This CDR3 spans 19 amino acids. The V gene end was trimmed by 3 bases and the J gene end by 0 bases; junction bases not matched to a gene: 9. Germline values: CDR1 MDHEN, CDR2 SYDVKM. The CDR3 coding sequence is TGTGCCAGCAGTTTGCCCACCGGGACAGGGTTCTCTGGGGCCAACGTCCTGACTTTC. It is translated as CASSLPTGTGFSGANVLTF. Full variable domain (rest looked up from reference TRBV28 and TRBJ2-6): DVKVTQSSRYLVKRTGEKVFLECVQDMDHENMFWYRQDPGLGLRLIYFSYDVKMKEKGDIPEGYSVSREKKERFSLILESASTNQTSMYLCASSLPTGTGFSGANVLTFGAGSRLTVL.

The chain is built from TRBV4-3 and TRBJ2-7; D is possibly TRBD2 (5 bases). CDR1 and CDR2 (germline): LGHNA, YSLEER. V lost 0 bases to trimming and J lost 1 base, with 22 bases between them. The CDR3 has 19 residues. The chain's CDR3 is CASSQEAVPTRFRSYEQYF. The CDR3 nucleotides are TGCGCCAGCAGCCAAGAAGCGGTTCCCACACGGTTTAGATCCTACGAGCAGTACTTC.

The chain links TRBV10-2 to TRBJ2-2, with 8 nucleotides matching TRBD2. The CDR3 sequence is 17 residues long. Germline V gives CDR1 WSHSY, CDR2 SAAADI. Trimming at V came to 4 bases and at J to 0 bases, leaving 7 bases not matched to a gene. The CDR3, as DNA: TGCGCCAGCAGTGTTCTAGCGGGTCCTGCGAACACCGGGGAGCTGTTTTTT. Protein sequence: CASSVLAGPANTGELFF.

The chain carries TRBV2 and TRBJ1-1, with unresolved D. The V gene's germline CDR1 is SNHLY and CDR2 FYNNEI. The CDR3 has 12 amino acids. V was clipped by 4 bases and J by 8 bases, with 11 bases between them. CDR3 sequence: CASSVSTSEAFF. The CDR3 nucleotides read TGTGCCAGCAGTGTGTCGACATCCGAAGCTTTCTTT.